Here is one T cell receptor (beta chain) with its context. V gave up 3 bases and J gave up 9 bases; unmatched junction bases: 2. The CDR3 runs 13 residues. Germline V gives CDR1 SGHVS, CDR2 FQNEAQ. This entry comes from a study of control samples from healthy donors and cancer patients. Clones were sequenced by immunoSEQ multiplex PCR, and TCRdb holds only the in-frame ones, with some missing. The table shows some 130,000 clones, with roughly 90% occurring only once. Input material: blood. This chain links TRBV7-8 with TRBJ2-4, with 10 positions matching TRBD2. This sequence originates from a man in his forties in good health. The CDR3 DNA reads TGTGCCAGCAGCTTTTTAGCGGGAGGCATTCAGTACTTC. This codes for CASSFLAGGIQYF. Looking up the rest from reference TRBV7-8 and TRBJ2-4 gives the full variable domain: GAGVSQSPRYKVAKRGQDVALRCDPISGHVSLFWYQQALGQGPEFLTYFQNEAQLDKSGLPSDRFFAERPEGSVSTLKIQRTQQEDSAVYLCASSFLAGGIQYFGAGTRLSVL.